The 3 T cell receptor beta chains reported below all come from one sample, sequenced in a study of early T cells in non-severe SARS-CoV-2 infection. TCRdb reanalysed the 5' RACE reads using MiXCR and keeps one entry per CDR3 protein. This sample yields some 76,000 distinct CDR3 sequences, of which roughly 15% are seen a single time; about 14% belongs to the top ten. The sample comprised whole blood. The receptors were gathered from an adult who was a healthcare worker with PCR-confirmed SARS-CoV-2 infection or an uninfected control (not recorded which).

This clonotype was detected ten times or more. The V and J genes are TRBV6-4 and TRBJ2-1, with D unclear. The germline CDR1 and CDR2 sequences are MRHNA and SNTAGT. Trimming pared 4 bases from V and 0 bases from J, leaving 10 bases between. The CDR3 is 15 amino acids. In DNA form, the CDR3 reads TGTGCCAGCAGTGTGGAGACGGGCTCCTACAATGAGCAGTTCTTC. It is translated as CASSVETGSYNEQFF.

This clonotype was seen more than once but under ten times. The CDR3 reads CASSQDSQGLGYTF. The CDR3 nucleotides read TGTGCCAGCAGCCAAGATTCGCAGGGGCTTGGCTACACCTTC. V is TRBV3-1 and J is TRBJ1-2, with D perhaps TRBD1 (6 bases). V shed 0 bases and J shed 7 bases, with 12 bases lying between them. The CDR3 contains 14 residues. Germline CDR1 LGHDT, CDR2 YNNKEL (reference sequence).

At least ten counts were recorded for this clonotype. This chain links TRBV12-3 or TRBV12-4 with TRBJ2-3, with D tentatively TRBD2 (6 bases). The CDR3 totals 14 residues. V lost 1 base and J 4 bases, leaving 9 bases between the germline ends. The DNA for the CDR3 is TGTGCCAGCAGTTTAGGGGGAGGCGCAGATACGCAGTATTTT. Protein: CASSLGGGADTQYF.